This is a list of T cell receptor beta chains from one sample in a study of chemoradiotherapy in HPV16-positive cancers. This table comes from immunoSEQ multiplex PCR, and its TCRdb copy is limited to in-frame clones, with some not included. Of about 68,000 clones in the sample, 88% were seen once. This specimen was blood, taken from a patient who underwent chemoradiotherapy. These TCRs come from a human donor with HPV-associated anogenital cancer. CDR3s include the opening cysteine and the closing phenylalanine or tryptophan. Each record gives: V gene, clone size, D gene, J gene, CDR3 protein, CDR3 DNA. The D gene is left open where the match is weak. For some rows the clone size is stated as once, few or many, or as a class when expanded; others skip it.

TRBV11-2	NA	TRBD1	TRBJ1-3	CASSLRGPTGNTIYF	TGTGCCAGCAGCCTCAGGGGGCCTACTGGAAACACCATATATTTT
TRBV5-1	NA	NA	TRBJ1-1	CASSLVGQPNTEAFF	TGCGCCAGCAGCTTGGTAGGACAACCGAACACTGAAGCTTTCTTT
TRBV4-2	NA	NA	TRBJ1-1	CASSHELGTEAFF	TGTGCCAGCAGCCACGAATTGGGCACTGAAGCTTTCTTT
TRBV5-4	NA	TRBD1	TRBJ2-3	CASSPTGGTDTQYF	TGTGCCAGCAGCCCGACAGGGGGAACAGATACGCAGTATTTT
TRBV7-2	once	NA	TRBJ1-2	CASSLGGKEGYGYTF	TGTGCCAGCAGCTTAGGGGGAAAGGAGGGCTATGGCTACACCTTC
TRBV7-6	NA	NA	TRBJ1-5	CASSSSTIRGASNQPQHF	TGTGCCAGCAGCTCTAGTACCATCCGGGGGGCTAGCAATCAGCCCCAGCATTTT
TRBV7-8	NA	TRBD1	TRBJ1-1	CASRKGQGGVTEAFF	TGTGCCAGCAGAAAAGGCCAGGGGGGTGTGACTGAAGCTTTCTTT
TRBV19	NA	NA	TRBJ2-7	CASSRVAGPSSYEQYF	TGTGCCAGTAGTAGAGTAGCCGGACCTAGCTCCTACGAGCAGTACTTC
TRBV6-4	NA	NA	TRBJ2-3	CASSATVHSTDTQYF	TGTGCCAGCAGTGCAACAGTCCATAGCACAGATACGCAGTATTTT
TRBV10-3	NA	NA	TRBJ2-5	CAISLEGETQYF	TGTGCCATCAGTTTAGAGGGGGAGACCCAGTACTTC
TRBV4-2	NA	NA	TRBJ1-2	CASSQEGVSDYGYTF	TGTGCCAGCAGCCAAGAAGGAGTTTCTGACTATGGCTACACCTTC
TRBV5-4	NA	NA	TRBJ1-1	CASSLRTRGTEAFF	TGTGCCAGCAGCTTGCGAACCAGGGGTACTGAAGCTTTCTTT
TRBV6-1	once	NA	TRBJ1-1	CASSSIRAANTEAFF	TGTGCCAGCAGTTCCATCCGGGCTGCGAACACTGAAGCTTTCTTT
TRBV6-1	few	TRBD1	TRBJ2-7	CATGTGMQQYF	TGTGCCACCGGGACAGGAATGCAGCAGTACTTC
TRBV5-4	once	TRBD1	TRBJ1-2	CASSWIYRGLDGYTF	TGTGCCAGCAGCTGGATCTACAGGGGGCTAGATGGCTACACCTTC
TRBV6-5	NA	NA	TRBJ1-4	CASSAEWSEKLFF	TGTGCCAGCAGTGCAGAGTGGTCTGAAAAACTGTTTTTT
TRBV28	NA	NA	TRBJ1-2	CASSTVIRNYGYTF	TGTGCCAGCAGTACAGTTATCCGTAACTATGGCTACACCTTC
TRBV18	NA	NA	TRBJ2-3	CASSPPVGADTQYF	TGTGCCAGCTCACCACCGGTCGGGGCAGATACGCAGTATTTT
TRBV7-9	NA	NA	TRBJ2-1	CASSLALNEQFF	TGTGCCAGCAGCTTAGCTCTTAATGAGCAGTTCTTC
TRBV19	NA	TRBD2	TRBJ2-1	CASSMFPPERGSYNEQFF	TGTGCCAGTAGTATGTTCCCCCCCGAGCGGGGATCCTACAATGAGCAGTTCTTC
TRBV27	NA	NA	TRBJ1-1	CASSLFKGAEAFF	TGTGCCAGCAGTTTATTCAAGGGGGCTGAAGCTTTCTTT
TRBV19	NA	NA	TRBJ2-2	CASSQNTGELFF	TGTGCCAGTAGTCAGAACACCGGGGAGCTGTTTTTT
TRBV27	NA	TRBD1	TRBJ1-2	CASRYGQGLDGYTF	TGTGCCAGCAGATACGGACAGGGTTTGGATGGCTACACCTTC